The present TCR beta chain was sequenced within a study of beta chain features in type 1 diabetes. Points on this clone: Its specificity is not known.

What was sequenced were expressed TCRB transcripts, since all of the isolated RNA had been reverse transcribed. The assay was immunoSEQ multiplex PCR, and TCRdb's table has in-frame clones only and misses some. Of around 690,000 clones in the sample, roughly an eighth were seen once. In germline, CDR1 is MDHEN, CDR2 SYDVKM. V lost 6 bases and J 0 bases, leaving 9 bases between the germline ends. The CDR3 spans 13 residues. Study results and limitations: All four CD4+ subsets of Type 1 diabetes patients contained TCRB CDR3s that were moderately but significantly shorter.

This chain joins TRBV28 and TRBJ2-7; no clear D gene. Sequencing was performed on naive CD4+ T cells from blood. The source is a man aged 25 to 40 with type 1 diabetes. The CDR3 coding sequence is TGTGCCAGCAGAATAGGAATCTCCTACGAGCAGTACTTC. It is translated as CASRIGISYEQYF.